The 15 T cell receptor beta chains presented below share a single source sample, sequenced in a study of blood T cell repertoires in COVID-19. Profiling relied on immunoSEQ multiplex PCR, and the TCRdb table lists in-frame clones only, not all of them. Of around 210,000 clones listed, 60% to 85% are singletons. Sequencing was carried out using peripheral blood. The receptors were gathered from a woman aged 70-85 years with acute or convalescent COVID-19.

The chain couples TRBV28 to TRBJ2-1; 12 nucleotides align to TRBD2. Trimming at V came to 5 bases and at J to 2 bases, leaving 13 bases not matched to a gene. The germline V gene encodes CDR1 MDHEN and CDR2 SYDVKM. The CDR3 contains 19 residues. The CDR3 loop is CASSILTGLAGLPYNEQFF. CDR3 DNA: TGTGCCAGCAGTATACTAACCGGACTAGCGGGACTCCCCTACAATGAGCAGTTCTTC. Based on the CDR3 plus reference TRBV28 and TRBJ2-1, the full variable domain is DVKVTQSSRYLVKRTGEKVFLECVQDMDHENMFWYRQDPGLGLRLIYFSYDVKMKEKGDIPEGYSVSREKKERFSLILESASTNQTSMYLCASSILTGLAGLPYNEQFFGPGTRLTVL.

The chain couples TRBV19 to TRBJ2-2; 10 bases match TRBD2. Germline V gives CDR1 LNHDA, CDR2 SQIVND (reference sequence). The CDR3 has 18 amino acids. The V and J ends lost 0 bases and 0 bases, in that order; junction bases with no gene match: 4. CDR3 protein: CASSIDPLAGSNTGELFF. The CDR3 nucleotides read TGTGCCAGTAGTATAGATCCACTAGCGGGGTCGAACACCGGGGAGCTGTTTTTT.

This clone was found a few times. The V call is TRBV15, the J call TRBJ1-2; D not resolved. Between the trimmed V and J ends, which lost 1 base and 5 bases, there was a span of 8 bases. Germline V gene sequence: CDR1 LNHNV, CDR2 YYDKDF (reference sequence). The CDR3 length is 13 residues. The CDR3 DNA reads TGTGCCACCAGCAGAGGGTCGGGGTATGGCTACACCTTC. It codes for CATSRGSGYGYTF.

The rearrangement uses TRBV5-6 and TRBJ2-2; 12 nucleotides match TRBD2. CDR1 and CDR2 from the germline V gene are SGHDT and YYEEEE. This CDR3 spans 18 amino acids. V gave up 4 bases and J gave up 3 bases; unmatched junction bases: 10. CDR3 protein: CASSHPTSGGRDTGELFF. The DNA of the CDR3 is TGTGCCAGCAGCCACCCGACTAGCGGGGGACGGGACACCGGGGAGCTGTTTTTT.

The rearrangement uses TRBV14 and TRBJ2-5, with D possibly TRBD2 on 6 matching bases. Germline loops: CDR1 SGHDN, CDR2 FVKESK. Trimming cost V 3 bases and J 5 bases, with 7 bases left between them. The CDR3 has 12 residues. The CDR3 DNA sequence: TGTGCCAGCAGCCATGGAGGGGAGACCCAGTACTTC. Its protein is CASSHGGETQYF.

The chain has TRBV19 and TRBJ2-7; D may be TRBD1 (5 bases). Germline V gene data show CDR1 as LNHDA and CDR2 as SQIVND (reference sequence). The CDR3 consists of 15 residues. Trimming cost V 1 base and J 2 bases, with 12 bases left between them. CDR3 nucleotide sequence: TGTGCCAGTAGTATAGGTGTTCTGGGGCCCTACGAGCAGTACTTC. It codes for CASSIGVLGPYEQYF.

The gene calls are TRBV28 and TRBJ1-2; 10 nucleotides match TRBD1. CDR3 length: 15 residues. In germline, CDR1 is MDHEN, CDR2 SYDVKM. J was trimmed by 4 bases and V by 2 bases; bases with no gene match: 4. CDR3 sequence reads: CASSLQGTGAYGYTF. The CDR3 DNA sequence: TGTGCCAGCAGTTTACAAGGGACAGGGGCCTATGGCTACACCTTC.

The rearrangement uses TRBV7-2 and TRBJ2-2, with a tentative D call TRBD2 (6 bases). The germline V gene has CDR1 SGHTA and CDR2 FQGNSA. V was trimmed by 2 bases and J by 1 base, leaving 17 bases between them. The CDR3 spans 18 residues. The CDR3 here is CASSLTWGLVLNTGELFF. DNA of the CDR3: TGTGCCAGCAGCTTAACTTGGGGACTCGTGTTGAACACCGGGGAGCTGTTTTTT.

This chain joins TRBV28 and TRBJ2-2; TRBD2 agrees at 12 bases. Germline CDR1 MDHEN, CDR2 SYDVKM. This CDR3 comprises 17 residues. J gave up 5 bases and V 9 bases, and 13 bases lay outside the gene matches. For the CDR3, the DNA is TGTGCCAGTTCGGGACTAGCGGGCGCGAGGGGGACCGGGGAGCTGTTTTTT. Its protein product is CASSGLAGARGTGELFF. The whole variable domain, remainder taken from reference TRBV28 and TRBJ2-2, is DVKVTQSSRYLVKRTGEKVFLECVQDMDHENMFWYRQDPGLGLRLIYFSYDVKMKEKGDIPEGYSVSREKKERFSLILESASTNQTSMYLCASSGLAGARGTGELFFGEGSRLTVL.

V gene TRBV30 combines with J gene TRBJ2-4; 8 bases are a match to TRBD1. Germline V gene lookup returns CDR1 GTSNPN and CDR2 SVGIG (reference sequence). Unmatched junction bases numbered 5, after V lost 2 bases and J lost 5 bases. The CDR3 runs to 14 residues. The CDR3 here is CAWSPPDRENIQYF. The CDR3 bases are TGTGCCTGGAGTCCCCCGGACAGGGAAAACATTCAGTACTTC.

The CDR3 bases are TGTGCCACCAGTGCCTCAAGCCCTGAAAAACTGTTTTTT. It encodes CATSASSPEKLFF. V gene TRBV24-1 combines with J gene TRBJ1-4; D is ambiguous. The V end lost 5 bases, the J end lost 7 bases, and 10 bases lay between the germline ends. In germline, CDR1 is KGHDR, CDR2 SFDVKD. This CDR3 comprises 13 residues.

This rearrangement joins TRBV6-5 to TRBJ2-5, with D possibly being TRBD1 (6 bases). CDR3 length: 12 residues. Trimming cost V 6 bases and J 5 bases, with 10 bases left between them. CDR1 MNHEY and CDR2 SVGAGI come from the germline V gene. The CDR3 region has the DNA TGTGCCAGCAGGGGACAATGGGAGACCCAGTACTTC. Amino acids: CASRGQWETQYF.

The V gene is TRBV12-3 or TRBV12-4, the J gene TRBJ1-2; no reliable D call. The V and J ends lost 3 bases and 8 bases respectively, with 7 bases between them. This CDR3 has 11 residues. CDR3 sequence reads: CASSLREGYTF. The CDR3 coding sequence is TGTGCCAGCAGTTTGCGGGAAGGCTACACCTTC.

V gene TRBV2 combines with J gene TRBJ2-1, with D possibly being TRBD2 (5 bases). Deletions cut 1 base from V and 0 bases from J, with 10 bases between. Looked up from germline, CDR1 is SNHLY and CDR2 is FYNNEI. The CDR3 length is 16 residues. The CDR3 spells CASSEGTLSSYNEQFF. The CDR3 DNA reads as TGTGCCAGCAGTGAAGGGACTTTAAGCTCCTACAATGAGCAGTTCTTC.

V usage is TRBV6-5 and J usage is TRBJ2-3; weak D call: TRBD2 (6 bases). V was shortened by 6 bases and J by 14 bases, with 21 bases between the two germline ends. From germline, CDR1 is MNHEY and CDR2 SVGAGI. CDR3 length: 13 residues. The CDR3 loop is CASSPPGLTPPYF. Written as DNA, the CDR3 is TGTGCCAGCAGCCCCCCGGGACTTACCCCTCCGTATTTT.